The next 4 T cell receptor beta chains were all read from a single sample in a study of shared clonotypes between healthy human individuals. Positive CCR7 selection of CD45RO-negative cells yielded the naive CD8 cells, and terminally differentiated effector memory CD45RA+ cells were excluded. TCRdb's table, derived via immunoSEQ multiplex PCR, lists solely in-frame clones and lacks some. In the table there are approximately 840,000 clones, approximately 96% of which are singletons. The sequencing input was naive CD8+ T cells sorted from blood. These receptors all stem from a man aged 25 to 40 in good health.

This chain links TRBV5-5 with TRBJ1-3; D is ambiguous. The CDR3 is made up of 14 amino acids. Germline CDR1 SGHKS, CDR2 YYEKEE (reference sequence). Trimming took off 0 bases at V and 4 bases at J, with 8 bases between the two ends. This chain's CDR3 is CASSLDGRGNTIYF. In DNA form, the CDR3 reads TGTGCCAGCAGCTTGGACGGCCGAGGAAACACCATATATTTT. Drawing the rest from reference TRBV5-5 and TRBJ1-3, the complete variable domain is DAGVTQSPTHLIKTRGQQVTLRCSPISGHKSVSWYQQVLGQGPQFIFQYYEKEERGRGNFPDRFSARQFPNYSSELNVNALLLGDSALYLCASSLDGRGNTIYFGEGSWLTVV.

The chain joins TRBV7-6 to TRBJ1-5, with D unclear. The CDR3 sequence is 15 residues long. Germline V gene lookup returns CDR1 SGHVS and CDR2 FNYEAQ. V was cut by 1 base and J by 0 bases, with 7 bases left in between. The CDR3 sequence is CASSLGDGSNQPQHF. CDR3 bases: TGTGCCAGCAGCTTAGGTGACGGTAGCAATCAGCCCCAGCATTTT.

The chain couples TRBV4-3 to TRBJ2-7; TRBD2 matches at 7 bases. Germline lookup yields CDR1 LGHNA and CDR2 YSLEER. The CDR3 loop spans 15 amino acids. The V and J ends lost 4 bases and 0 bases, in that order; junction bases with no gene match: 6. This chain's CDR3 is CASSRRLATSYEQYF. CDR3 nucleotide sequence: TGCGCCAGCAGCCGGAGACTAGCCACCTCCTACGAGCAGTACTTC.

This chain links TRBV5-6 with TRBJ2-1; D gene uncertain. V lost 1 base and J 0 bases, leaving 8 bases between the germline ends. The CDR3 is 15 residues long. Germline assignment: CDR1 SGHDT and CDR2 YYEEEE. This CDR3 reads CASSLFADSYNEQFF. The CDR3 nucleotides are TGTGCCAGCAGCTTGTTTGCGGACTCCTACAATGAGCAGTTCTTC.